The TCR beta chain described here comes from a study of T cell changes during pregnancy in multiple sclerosis. Trimming stripped 3 bases from V and 7 bases from J, with 8 bases between. The CDR3 has 12 amino acids. CDR1 is SGDLS and CDR2 is YYNGEE in the germline V gene. Libraries were prepared by immunoSEQ multiplex PCR; TCRdb keeps only in-frame clonotypes and omits some of them. This sample has around 60,000 clones, with 95% to 97% found just once. This receptor was identified in a female donor with multiple sclerosis, enrolled in a pregnancy study. V gene TRBV9 combines with J gene TRBJ2-1, with a weak D call TRBD1 (6 bases). The input for sequencing was CD8+ T cells from peripheral blood mononuclear cells, taken after pregnancy. CDR3 sequence reads: CASSGGQNEQFF. The CDR3, as DNA: TGTGCCAGCAGCGGGGGGCAAAATGAGCAGTTCTTC. The full variable domain, rest sourced from reference TRBV9 and TRBJ2-1, is DSGVTQTPKHLITATGQRVTLRCSPRSGDLSVYWYQQSLDQGLQFLIQYYNGEERAKGNILERFSAQQFPDLHSELNLSSLELGDSALYFCASSGGQNEQFFGPGTRLTVL.